The clone carrying this T cell receptor (beta chain) was seen many times. Its antigen is currently unknown. From the 5' RACE reads, TCRdb called clonotypes with MiXCR, one entry per CDR3 protein. The top ten hold roughly 2.3% of the sample, which has about 190,000 distinct CDR3 sequences, about 17% seen once. This entry belongs to a study of T-cell memory formation after mild COVID-19. Study conclusions and caveats: Among clones peaking at day 37 in the second wave, SARS-CoV-2 specificity remained unconfirmed. Later expanders leaned CD4+, whereas clones that contracted between day 15 and 85 were balanced CD4/CD8.

This receptor was obtained from an adult woman who had mild COVID-19 (a few samples of this study predate the infection). Cell type and time point are not known. Input material: PBMCs or a T cell subset sorted from them (not recorded which).

CDR3 nucleotide sequence: TGCGCCAGCAGTCCGAGCGGAGGACAAGAGACCCAGTACTTC. Residues: CASSPSGGQETQYF. The V gene is TRBV5-1, the J gene TRBJ2-5, with a possible D match to TRBD2 (5 bases). CDR1 and CDR2 from the germline V gene are SGHRS and YFSETQ. CDR3 length: 14 residues. The V and J ends lost 5 bases and 2 bases respectively, with 13 bases between them.